Listed here are 21 T cell receptor beta chains from one sample, sequenced in a study of blood T cell repertoires in COVID-19. TCRdb keeps only in-frame clones here, not all; method: immunoSEQ multiplex PCR. The sample has hundreds of thousands of clones, 85% to 90% seen once. Sequencing was done on a sample of PBMCs or T cells enriched from blood (not recorded which). These receptor sequences come from a woman under 30 who had recovered from COVID-19.

This chain connects TRBV6-1 to TRBJ1-2, with a possible D match to TRBD1 (6 bases). Germline V gives CDR1 MNHNS, CDR2 SASEGT. Trimming cost V 3 bases and J 7 bases, with 18 bases left between them. The CDR3 contains 15 residues. The CDR3: CASSDLAGGPLGYTF. CDR3 coding DNA: TGTGCCAGCAGTGATCTCGCCGGGGGGCCTCTTGGCTACACCTTC.

The chain joins TRBV7-2 to TRBJ2-5; 9 positions agree with TRBD2. Germline trimming cut 4 bases from V and 6 bases from J; bases unmatched to any gene: 12. Germline V gene data show CDR1 as SGHTA and CDR2 as FQGNSA. The CDR3 runs 16 residues. In DNA, the CDR3 is TGTGCCAGCAGCTCCAACGTAGCGGGAGCCCACCAGACCCAGTACTTC. Its translation: CASSSNVAGAHQTQYF.

The chain couples TRBV9 to TRBJ1-4; a possible D gene is TRBD1 (5 bases). Germline V gives CDR1 SGDLS, CDR2 YYNGEE. CDR3 length: 14 residues. Trimming shortened V by 0 bases and J by 6 bases, and 9 bases separated the two germline ends. CDR3 DNA: TGTGCCAGCAGCGTAGGCGGGACCGATGAAAAACTGTTTTTT. Encoded protein: CASSVGGTDEKLFF.

This chain links TRBV11-2 with TRBJ1-2; possibly TRBD1 for D (5 bases). This CDR3 contains 13 residues. V lost 0 bases and J 8 bases, leaving 10 bases between the germline ends. The V gene's germline CDR1 is SGHAT and CDR2 FQNNGV. The CDR3 is CASSLDRAQGYTF. The CDR3 DNA sequence: TGTGCCAGCAGCTTAGACAGGGCCCAGGGCTACACCTTC.

V gene TRBV3-1 (or the pseudogene TRBV3-2) combines with J gene TRBJ1-4; no firm D call. Trimming cost V 4 bases and J 9 bases, with 15 bases left between them. From germline, CDR1 is LGHDT and CDR2 YNNKEL (reference sequence). The CDR3 is made up of 14 amino acids. The CDR3 here is CASSPYPDKKKLFF. The CDR3 region has the DNA TGTGCCAGCAGCCCGTATCCCGACAAGAAAAAACTGTTTTTT.

This clone showed up just once. The J gene is TRBJ1-4, the V gene TRBV18, with D perhaps TRBD1 (5 bases). Per germline, CDR1 KGHSH and CDR2 LQKENI. This CDR3 has 15 amino acids. V was trimmed by 4 bases and J by 1 base, leaving 10 bases between them. The CDR3 nucleotides are TGTGCCAGCTCACTACAGCAGGGAACTAATGAAAAACTGTTTTTT. Residues: CASSLQQGTNEKLFF.

V gene TRBV12-3 or TRBV12-4 combines with J gene TRBJ1-2, with 10 nucleotides matching TRBD1. V lost 5 bases to trimming and J lost 13 bases; unmatched junction nucleotides: 7. This CDR3 region has 12 residues. CDR3 sequence: CASSLWDRGFTF. The CDR3 DNA is TGTGCCAGCAGTCTATGGGACAGGGGATTCACCTTC.

The count of this clone is one. CDR3 bases: TGTGCCAGCCGACGGGACACCTATAATTCACCCCTCCACTTT. Protein product: CASRRDTYNSPLHF. This sequence joins TRBV14 and TRBJ1-6; maybe TRBD1 (6 bases). The germline CDR1 and CDR2 sequences are SGHDN and FVKESK. This CDR3 has 14 residues. The ends were cut back, 8 bases at V and 2 bases at J, with 10 bases in the middle. The full variable domain, rest sourced from reference TRBV14 and TRBJ1-6, is EAGVTQFPSHSVIEKGQTVTLRCDPISGHDNLYWYRRVMGKEIKFLLHFVKESKQDESGMPNNRFLAERTGGTYSTLKVQPAELEDSGVYFCASRRDTYNSPLHFGNGTRLTVT.

This rearrangement joins TRBV27 to TRBJ2-4, with D tentatively TRBD1 (6 bases). Trimming stripped 6 bases from V and 2 bases from J, with 11 bases between. From germline, CDR1 is MNHEY and CDR2 SMNVEV (reference sequence). The CDR3 is made up of 14 amino acids. The CDR3 protein is CASSLGTTKNIQYF. The DNA of the CDR3 is TGTGCCAGCAGCCTTGGGACAACCAAAAACATTCAGTACTTC.

The V gene is TRBV28, the J gene TRBJ1-2; the match to TRBD1 covers 7 bases. V lost 4 bases and J lost 4; bases outside the gene matches: 9. CDR1 and CDR2 (germline): MDHEN, SYDVKM. The CDR3 is 15 amino acids. CDR3 sequence reads: CASSSPPQGSYGYTF. As DNA, the CDR3 is TGTGCCAGCAGTTCACCACCACAGGGGTCCTATGGCTACACCTTC.

Concerning this clone: The same CDR3 arises from other DNA sequences in this sample as well. The rearrangement links TRBV7-9 to TRBJ1-3; D is unclear. Trimming removed 5 bases at V and 0 bases at J, with 5 bases between. In germline, CDR1 is SEHNR, CDR2 FQNEAQ (reference sequence). This CDR3 is built from 13 residues. CDR3 sequence (DNA): TGTGCCAGCAGCCGAGACTCTGGAAACACCATATATTTT. It yields the protein CASSRDSGNTIYF.

The CDR3 bases are TGTGCCAGCAGTCGTGGACAGACCTACGAGCAGTACTTC. It specifies CASSRGQTYEQYF. The genes are TRBV12-3 or TRBV12-4 and TRBJ2-7; tentative D call: TRBD1 (6 bases). The CDR3 has 13 residues. The V gene lost 5 bases and the J gene lost 2 bases, with 10 bases spanning the gap.

The chain is built from TRBV6-5 and TRBJ2-7; no clear D. Trimming cost V 6 bases and J 4 bases, with 13 bases left between them. Germline assignment: CDR1 MNHEY and CDR2 SVGAGI. This CDR3 contains 13 residues. Here the CDR3 reads CASRKTDTYEQYF. The CDR3 DNA follows: TGTGCCAGCAGGAAAACAGATACATACGAGCAGTACTTC.

The sample holds one count of this clone. The V gene is TRBV5-1, the J gene TRBJ2-1, with a possible D match to TRBD1 (5 bases). Germline V lookup: CDR1 SGHRS, CDR2 YFSETQ. The CDR3 covers 13 residues. The ends were cut back, 6 bases at V and 2 bases at J, with 9 bases in the middle. CDR3 protein: CASKAGTYNEQFF. The CDR3 DNA reads TGCGCCAGCAAGGCAGGGACCTACAATGAGCAGTTCTTC.

This chain joins TRBV6-5 and TRBJ2-7; possible D gene TRBD1, 5 bases. Trimming took 7 bases from V and 5 from J, leaving 12 bases between them. Germline V gene sequence: CDR1 MNHEY, CDR2 SVGAGI. The CDR3 consists of 12 residues. CDR3 bases: TGTGCCAGCACTCAGGGTACGAACGAGCAGTACTTC. This translates into CASTQGTNEQYF.

This chain links TRBV7-9 with TRBJ1-1; D gene ambiguous. Trimming removed 3 bases at V and 8 bases at J, with 13 bases between. The CDR3 runs 13 residues. Germline values: CDR1 SEHNR, CDR2 FQNEAQ (reference sequence). CDR3 sequence reads: CASSFGRPEEAFF. CDR3 sequence (DNA): TGTGCCAGCAGCTTCGGTCGGCCGGAGGAAGCTTTCTTT.

The chain has TRBV27 and TRBJ2-7; 13 bases are shared with TRBD2. This CDR3 is 17 amino acids long. With V trimmed by 9 bases and J by 0 bases, 11 bases remained unmatched. Germline CDR1 and CDR2: MNHEY and SMNVEV (reference sequence). Here the CDR3 DNA reads TGTGCCAGTCGTTGGACTAGCGGGGGCAGGAGCTCCTACGAGCAGTACTTC. This sequence encodes CASRWTSGGRSSYEQYF.

The rearrangement uses TRBV5-1 and TRBJ1-6, with D maybe TRBD1 (6 bases). Germline V lookup: CDR1 SGHRS, CDR2 YFSETQ. Deletions cut 4 bases from V and 9 bases from J, with 14 bases between. There are 14 residues in the CDR3. CDR3 nucleotide sequence: TGCGCCAGCAGCCCGGGGACAATTGGTTCACCCCTCCACTTT. Protein: CASSPGTIGSPLHF.

The chain has TRBV30 and TRBJ1-3, with TRBD1 as a possible D gene (5 bases). V was trimmed by 2 bases and J by 3 bases, leaving 8 bases between them. The CDR3 runs 13 residues. Germline CDR1 reads GTSNPN; CDR2 reads SVGIG (reference sequence). The CDR3 coding sequence is TGTGCCTGGAGTAAGCAGGGTGGAAACACCATATATTTT. The encoded protein is CAWSKQGGNTIYF.

CDR3 DNA sequence: TGCGCCAGCAGCCAAGATCCGCAGGGGGCAGGCGAGCAGTACTTC. Translating it yields CASSQDPQGAGEQYF. The chain has TRBV4-1 and TRBJ2-7, with TRBD1 matching over 8 bases. The CDR3 has 15 amino acids. The V gene's germline CDR1 is MGHRA and CDR2 YSYEKL. V trimming: 0 bases; J trimming: 6 bases; junction bases outside the gene matches: 7.

The V call is TRBV27, the J call TRBJ2-1; a possible D gene is TRBD2 (7 bases). CDR1 is MNHEY, CDR2 SMNVEV, per germline (reference sequence). The CDR3 has 14 residues. V lost 7 bases and J 7 bases, leaving 17 bases between the germline ends. This CDR3 reads CASKWGGHGNEQFF. The CDR3 nucleotides are TGTGCCAGCAAGTGGGGGGGCCACGGGAATGAGCAGTTCTTC.